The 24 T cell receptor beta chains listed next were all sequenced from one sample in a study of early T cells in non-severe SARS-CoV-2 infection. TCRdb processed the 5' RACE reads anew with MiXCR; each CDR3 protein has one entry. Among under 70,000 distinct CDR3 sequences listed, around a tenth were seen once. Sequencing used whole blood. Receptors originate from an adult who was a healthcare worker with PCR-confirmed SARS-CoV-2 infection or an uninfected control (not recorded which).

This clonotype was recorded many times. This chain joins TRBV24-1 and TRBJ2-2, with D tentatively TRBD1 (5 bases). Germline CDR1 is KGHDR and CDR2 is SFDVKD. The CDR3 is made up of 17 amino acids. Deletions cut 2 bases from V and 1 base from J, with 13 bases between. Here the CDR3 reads CATSDSQGGENTGELFF. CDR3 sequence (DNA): TGTGCCACCAGTGATTCTCAGGGTGGAGAGAACACCGGGGAGCTGTTTTTT.

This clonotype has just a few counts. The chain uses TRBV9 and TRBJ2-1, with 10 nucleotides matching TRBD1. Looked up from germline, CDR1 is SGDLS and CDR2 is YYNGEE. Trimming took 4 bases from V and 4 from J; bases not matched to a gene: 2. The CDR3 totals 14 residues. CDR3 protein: CASSWDRGYNEQFF. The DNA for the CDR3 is TGTGCCAGCAGCTGGGACAGGGGTTACAATGAGCAGTTCTTC.

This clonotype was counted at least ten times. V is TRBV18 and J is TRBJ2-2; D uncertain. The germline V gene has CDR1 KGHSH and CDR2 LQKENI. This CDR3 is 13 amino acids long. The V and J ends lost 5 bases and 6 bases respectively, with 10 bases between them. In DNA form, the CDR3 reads TGTGCCAGCTCAGGACCAGGCCCCGGGGAGCTGTTTTTT. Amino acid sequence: CASSGPGPGELFF.

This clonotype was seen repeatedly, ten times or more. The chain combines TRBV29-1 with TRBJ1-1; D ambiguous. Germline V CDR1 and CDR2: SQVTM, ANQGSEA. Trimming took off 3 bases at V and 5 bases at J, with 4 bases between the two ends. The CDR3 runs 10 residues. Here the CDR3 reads CSVDRTEAFF. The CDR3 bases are TGCAGCGTTGATAGGACTGAAGCTTTCTTT.

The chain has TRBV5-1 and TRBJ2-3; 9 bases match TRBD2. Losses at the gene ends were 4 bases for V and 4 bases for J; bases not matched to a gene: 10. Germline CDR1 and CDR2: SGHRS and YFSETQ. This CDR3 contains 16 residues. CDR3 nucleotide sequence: TGCGCCAGCAGCCTCCTTTTTAGCGGGAGCTCAGATACGCAGTATTTT. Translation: CASSLLFSGSSDTQYF.

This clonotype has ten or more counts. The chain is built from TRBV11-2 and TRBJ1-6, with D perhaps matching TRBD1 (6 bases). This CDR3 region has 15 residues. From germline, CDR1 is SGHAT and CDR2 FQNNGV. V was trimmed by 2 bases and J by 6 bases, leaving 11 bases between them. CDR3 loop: CASSLRTGTNSPLHF. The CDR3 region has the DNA TGTGCCAGCAGCTTAAGAACAGGGACTAATTCACCCCTCCACTTT.

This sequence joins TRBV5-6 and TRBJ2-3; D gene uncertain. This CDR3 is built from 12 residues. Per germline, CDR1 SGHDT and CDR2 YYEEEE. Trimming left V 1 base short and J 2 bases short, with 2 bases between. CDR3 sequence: CASSLPTDTQYF. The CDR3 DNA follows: TGTGCCAGCAGCTTGCCCACAGATACGCAGTATTTT.

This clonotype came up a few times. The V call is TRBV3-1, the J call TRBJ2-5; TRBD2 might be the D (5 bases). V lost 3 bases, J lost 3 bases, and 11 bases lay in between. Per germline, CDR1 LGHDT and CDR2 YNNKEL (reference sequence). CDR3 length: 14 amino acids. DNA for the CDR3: TGTGCCAGCAGCCAGTCCTCGGGAAAAGAGACCCAGTACTTC. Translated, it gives CASSQSSGKETQYF.

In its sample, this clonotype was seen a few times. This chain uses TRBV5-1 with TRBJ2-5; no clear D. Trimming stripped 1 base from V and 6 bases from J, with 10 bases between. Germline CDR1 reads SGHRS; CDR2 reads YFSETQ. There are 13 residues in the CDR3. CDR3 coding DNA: TGCGCCAGCAGCTTGACGGTCTCGCAGACCCAGTACTTC. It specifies CASSLTVSQTQYF.

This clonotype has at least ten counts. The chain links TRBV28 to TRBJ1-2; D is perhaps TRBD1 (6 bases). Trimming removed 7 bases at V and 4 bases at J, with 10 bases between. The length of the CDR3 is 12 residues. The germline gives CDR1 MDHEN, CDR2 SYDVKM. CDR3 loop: CASTRDTYGYTF. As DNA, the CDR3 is TGTGCCAGCACCCGGGACACCTATGGCTACACCTTC.

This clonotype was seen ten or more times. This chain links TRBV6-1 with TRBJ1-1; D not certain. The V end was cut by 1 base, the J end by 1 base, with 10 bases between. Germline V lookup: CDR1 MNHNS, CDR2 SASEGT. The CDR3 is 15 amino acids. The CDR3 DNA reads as TGTGCCAGCAGTGAAGTATGGCAGCGGAACACTGAAGCTTTCTTT. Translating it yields CASSEVWQRNTEAFF.

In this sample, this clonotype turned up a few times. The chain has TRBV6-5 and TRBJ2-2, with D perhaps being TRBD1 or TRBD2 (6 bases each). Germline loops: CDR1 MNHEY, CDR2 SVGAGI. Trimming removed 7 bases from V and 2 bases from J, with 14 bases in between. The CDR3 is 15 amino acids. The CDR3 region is CASTKGGFNTGELFF. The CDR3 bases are TGTGCCAGCACTAAAGGGGGGTTCAACACCGGGGAGCTGTTTTTT.

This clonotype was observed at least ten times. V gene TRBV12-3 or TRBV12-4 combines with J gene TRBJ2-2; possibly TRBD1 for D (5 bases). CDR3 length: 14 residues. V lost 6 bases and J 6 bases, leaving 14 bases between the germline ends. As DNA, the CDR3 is TGTGCCAGCAGCTTTGATAAAGGGGCCGGGGAGCTGTTTTTT. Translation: CASSFDKGAGELFF.

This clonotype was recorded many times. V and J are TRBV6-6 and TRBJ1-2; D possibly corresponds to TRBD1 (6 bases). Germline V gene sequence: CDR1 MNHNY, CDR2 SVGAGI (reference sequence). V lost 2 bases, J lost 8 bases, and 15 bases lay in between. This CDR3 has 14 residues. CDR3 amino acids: CASSYEGGGRGYTF. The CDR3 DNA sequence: TGTGCCAGCAGTTACGAAGGGGGAGGGAGAGGCTACACCTTC.

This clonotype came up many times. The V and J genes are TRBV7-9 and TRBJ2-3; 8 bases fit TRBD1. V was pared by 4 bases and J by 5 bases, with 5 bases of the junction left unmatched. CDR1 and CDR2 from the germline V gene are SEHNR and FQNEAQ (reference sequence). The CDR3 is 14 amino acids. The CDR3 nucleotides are TGTGCCAGCAGCTCCCAGGGGGCAAGAGATACGCAGTATTTT. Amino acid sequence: CASSSQGARDTQYF.

The DNA of the CDR3 is TGTGCCAGCAGCATCCCCCCGACTAGCGGGGGGCAGCAAGAGACCCAGTACTTC. Encoded protein: CASSIPPTSGGQQETQYF. This chain joins TRBV11-2 and TRBJ2-5; 13 bases match TRBD2. Germline V gives CDR1 SGHAT, CDR2 FQNNGV. V lost 5 bases and J lost 2; bases outside the gene matches: 11. The CDR3 length is 18 residues.

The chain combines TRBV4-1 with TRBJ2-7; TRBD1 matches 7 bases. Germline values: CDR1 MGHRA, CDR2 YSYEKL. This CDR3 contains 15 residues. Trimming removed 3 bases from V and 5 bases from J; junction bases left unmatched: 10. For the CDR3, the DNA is TGCGCCAGCAGCCATCAGTCCAGGGGGTCACACGAGCAGTACTTC. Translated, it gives CASSHQSRGSHEQYF.

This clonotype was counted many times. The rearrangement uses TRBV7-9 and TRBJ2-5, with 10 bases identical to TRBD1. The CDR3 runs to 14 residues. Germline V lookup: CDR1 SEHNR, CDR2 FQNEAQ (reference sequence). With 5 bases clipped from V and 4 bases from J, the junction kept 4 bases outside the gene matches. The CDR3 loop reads CASSLTGGRETQYF. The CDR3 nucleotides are TGTGCCAGCAGCCTGACAGGGGGCCGAGAGACCCAGTACTTC.

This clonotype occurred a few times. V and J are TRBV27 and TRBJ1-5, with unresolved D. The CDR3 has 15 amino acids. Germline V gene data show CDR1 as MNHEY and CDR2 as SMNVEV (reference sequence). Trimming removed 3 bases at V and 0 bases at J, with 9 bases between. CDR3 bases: TGTGCCAGCAGTTTCGGGGAGGGTAGCAATCAGCCCCAGCATTTT. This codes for CASSFGEGSNQPQHF.

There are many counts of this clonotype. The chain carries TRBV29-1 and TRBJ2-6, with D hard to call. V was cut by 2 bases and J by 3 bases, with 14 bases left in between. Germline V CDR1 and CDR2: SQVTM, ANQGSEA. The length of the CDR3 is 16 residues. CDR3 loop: CSVESPITFGANVLTF. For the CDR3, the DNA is TGCAGCGTTGAAAGCCCAATCACCTTTGGGGCCAACGTCCTGACTTTC.

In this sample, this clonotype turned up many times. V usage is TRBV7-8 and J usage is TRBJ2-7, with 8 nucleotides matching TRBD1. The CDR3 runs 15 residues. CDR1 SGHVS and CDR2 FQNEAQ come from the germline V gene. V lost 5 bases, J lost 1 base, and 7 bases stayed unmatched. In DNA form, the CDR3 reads TGTGCCAGCAGCGCCGGGACAGGCCAATCCTACGAGCAGTACTTC. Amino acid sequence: CASSAGTGQSYEQYF.

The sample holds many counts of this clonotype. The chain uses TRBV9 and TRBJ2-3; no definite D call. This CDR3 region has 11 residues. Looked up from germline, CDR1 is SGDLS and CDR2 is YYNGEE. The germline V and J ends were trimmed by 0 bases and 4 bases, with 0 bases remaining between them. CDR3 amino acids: CASSVADTQYF. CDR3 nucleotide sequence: TGTGCCAGCAGCGTAGCAGATACGCAGTATTTT.

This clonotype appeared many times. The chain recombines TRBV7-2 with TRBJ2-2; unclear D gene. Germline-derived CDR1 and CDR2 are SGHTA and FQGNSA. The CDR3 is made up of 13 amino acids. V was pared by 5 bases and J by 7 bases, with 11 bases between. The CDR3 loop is CASSNLVGGELFF. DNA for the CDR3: TGTGCCAGCAGCAACTTGGTTGGCGGGGAGCTGTTTTTT.

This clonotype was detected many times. CDR3 region: CSARSRVLGNHEQYF. CDR3 bases: TGCAGTGCTCGGAGCAGGGTTTTGGGGAACCACGAGCAGTACTTC. The genes are TRBV20-1 and TRBJ2-7; D possibly corresponds to TRBD1 (5 bases). Between the trimmed V and J ends, which lost 5 bases and 5 bases, there was a span of 22 bases. The CDR3 runs 15 residues. Germline CDR1 and CDR2: DFQATT and SNEGSKA (reference sequence).